Detailed here is one TCR beta chain. These data are taken from a study of cytomegalovirus exposure and HLA in healthy donors. PCR employed 60 Vbeta and 13 Jbeta primers. In the original workflow: As a later analysis found, there were 70 million to 90 million unique TCR beta chains, of which roughly 11 million were shared. Sequenced by immunoSEQ multiplex PCR; TCRdb stores in-frame clones only, minus some. V, J and clone size derive from that table, while D and trimming were established from the DNA sequence. Of approximately 150,000 clones in the sample, approximately 81% were seen once. V dropped 3 bases and J dropped 0 bases, with 9 bases sitting between them. Germline CDR1 LNHDA, CDR2 SQIVND (reference sequence). This CDR3 comprises 16 residues.

This clonotype originated in a man aged 50 to 60 in good health and CMV-seropositive. The sequenced sample was PBMCs. The chain links TRBV19 to TRBJ1-6, with D tentatively TRBD1 (5 bases). The CDR3 loop reads CASSIDRSSYNSPLHF. The CDR3 DNA sequence: TGTGCCAGTAGTATTGACAGAAGCTCCTATAATTCACCCCTCCACTTT.